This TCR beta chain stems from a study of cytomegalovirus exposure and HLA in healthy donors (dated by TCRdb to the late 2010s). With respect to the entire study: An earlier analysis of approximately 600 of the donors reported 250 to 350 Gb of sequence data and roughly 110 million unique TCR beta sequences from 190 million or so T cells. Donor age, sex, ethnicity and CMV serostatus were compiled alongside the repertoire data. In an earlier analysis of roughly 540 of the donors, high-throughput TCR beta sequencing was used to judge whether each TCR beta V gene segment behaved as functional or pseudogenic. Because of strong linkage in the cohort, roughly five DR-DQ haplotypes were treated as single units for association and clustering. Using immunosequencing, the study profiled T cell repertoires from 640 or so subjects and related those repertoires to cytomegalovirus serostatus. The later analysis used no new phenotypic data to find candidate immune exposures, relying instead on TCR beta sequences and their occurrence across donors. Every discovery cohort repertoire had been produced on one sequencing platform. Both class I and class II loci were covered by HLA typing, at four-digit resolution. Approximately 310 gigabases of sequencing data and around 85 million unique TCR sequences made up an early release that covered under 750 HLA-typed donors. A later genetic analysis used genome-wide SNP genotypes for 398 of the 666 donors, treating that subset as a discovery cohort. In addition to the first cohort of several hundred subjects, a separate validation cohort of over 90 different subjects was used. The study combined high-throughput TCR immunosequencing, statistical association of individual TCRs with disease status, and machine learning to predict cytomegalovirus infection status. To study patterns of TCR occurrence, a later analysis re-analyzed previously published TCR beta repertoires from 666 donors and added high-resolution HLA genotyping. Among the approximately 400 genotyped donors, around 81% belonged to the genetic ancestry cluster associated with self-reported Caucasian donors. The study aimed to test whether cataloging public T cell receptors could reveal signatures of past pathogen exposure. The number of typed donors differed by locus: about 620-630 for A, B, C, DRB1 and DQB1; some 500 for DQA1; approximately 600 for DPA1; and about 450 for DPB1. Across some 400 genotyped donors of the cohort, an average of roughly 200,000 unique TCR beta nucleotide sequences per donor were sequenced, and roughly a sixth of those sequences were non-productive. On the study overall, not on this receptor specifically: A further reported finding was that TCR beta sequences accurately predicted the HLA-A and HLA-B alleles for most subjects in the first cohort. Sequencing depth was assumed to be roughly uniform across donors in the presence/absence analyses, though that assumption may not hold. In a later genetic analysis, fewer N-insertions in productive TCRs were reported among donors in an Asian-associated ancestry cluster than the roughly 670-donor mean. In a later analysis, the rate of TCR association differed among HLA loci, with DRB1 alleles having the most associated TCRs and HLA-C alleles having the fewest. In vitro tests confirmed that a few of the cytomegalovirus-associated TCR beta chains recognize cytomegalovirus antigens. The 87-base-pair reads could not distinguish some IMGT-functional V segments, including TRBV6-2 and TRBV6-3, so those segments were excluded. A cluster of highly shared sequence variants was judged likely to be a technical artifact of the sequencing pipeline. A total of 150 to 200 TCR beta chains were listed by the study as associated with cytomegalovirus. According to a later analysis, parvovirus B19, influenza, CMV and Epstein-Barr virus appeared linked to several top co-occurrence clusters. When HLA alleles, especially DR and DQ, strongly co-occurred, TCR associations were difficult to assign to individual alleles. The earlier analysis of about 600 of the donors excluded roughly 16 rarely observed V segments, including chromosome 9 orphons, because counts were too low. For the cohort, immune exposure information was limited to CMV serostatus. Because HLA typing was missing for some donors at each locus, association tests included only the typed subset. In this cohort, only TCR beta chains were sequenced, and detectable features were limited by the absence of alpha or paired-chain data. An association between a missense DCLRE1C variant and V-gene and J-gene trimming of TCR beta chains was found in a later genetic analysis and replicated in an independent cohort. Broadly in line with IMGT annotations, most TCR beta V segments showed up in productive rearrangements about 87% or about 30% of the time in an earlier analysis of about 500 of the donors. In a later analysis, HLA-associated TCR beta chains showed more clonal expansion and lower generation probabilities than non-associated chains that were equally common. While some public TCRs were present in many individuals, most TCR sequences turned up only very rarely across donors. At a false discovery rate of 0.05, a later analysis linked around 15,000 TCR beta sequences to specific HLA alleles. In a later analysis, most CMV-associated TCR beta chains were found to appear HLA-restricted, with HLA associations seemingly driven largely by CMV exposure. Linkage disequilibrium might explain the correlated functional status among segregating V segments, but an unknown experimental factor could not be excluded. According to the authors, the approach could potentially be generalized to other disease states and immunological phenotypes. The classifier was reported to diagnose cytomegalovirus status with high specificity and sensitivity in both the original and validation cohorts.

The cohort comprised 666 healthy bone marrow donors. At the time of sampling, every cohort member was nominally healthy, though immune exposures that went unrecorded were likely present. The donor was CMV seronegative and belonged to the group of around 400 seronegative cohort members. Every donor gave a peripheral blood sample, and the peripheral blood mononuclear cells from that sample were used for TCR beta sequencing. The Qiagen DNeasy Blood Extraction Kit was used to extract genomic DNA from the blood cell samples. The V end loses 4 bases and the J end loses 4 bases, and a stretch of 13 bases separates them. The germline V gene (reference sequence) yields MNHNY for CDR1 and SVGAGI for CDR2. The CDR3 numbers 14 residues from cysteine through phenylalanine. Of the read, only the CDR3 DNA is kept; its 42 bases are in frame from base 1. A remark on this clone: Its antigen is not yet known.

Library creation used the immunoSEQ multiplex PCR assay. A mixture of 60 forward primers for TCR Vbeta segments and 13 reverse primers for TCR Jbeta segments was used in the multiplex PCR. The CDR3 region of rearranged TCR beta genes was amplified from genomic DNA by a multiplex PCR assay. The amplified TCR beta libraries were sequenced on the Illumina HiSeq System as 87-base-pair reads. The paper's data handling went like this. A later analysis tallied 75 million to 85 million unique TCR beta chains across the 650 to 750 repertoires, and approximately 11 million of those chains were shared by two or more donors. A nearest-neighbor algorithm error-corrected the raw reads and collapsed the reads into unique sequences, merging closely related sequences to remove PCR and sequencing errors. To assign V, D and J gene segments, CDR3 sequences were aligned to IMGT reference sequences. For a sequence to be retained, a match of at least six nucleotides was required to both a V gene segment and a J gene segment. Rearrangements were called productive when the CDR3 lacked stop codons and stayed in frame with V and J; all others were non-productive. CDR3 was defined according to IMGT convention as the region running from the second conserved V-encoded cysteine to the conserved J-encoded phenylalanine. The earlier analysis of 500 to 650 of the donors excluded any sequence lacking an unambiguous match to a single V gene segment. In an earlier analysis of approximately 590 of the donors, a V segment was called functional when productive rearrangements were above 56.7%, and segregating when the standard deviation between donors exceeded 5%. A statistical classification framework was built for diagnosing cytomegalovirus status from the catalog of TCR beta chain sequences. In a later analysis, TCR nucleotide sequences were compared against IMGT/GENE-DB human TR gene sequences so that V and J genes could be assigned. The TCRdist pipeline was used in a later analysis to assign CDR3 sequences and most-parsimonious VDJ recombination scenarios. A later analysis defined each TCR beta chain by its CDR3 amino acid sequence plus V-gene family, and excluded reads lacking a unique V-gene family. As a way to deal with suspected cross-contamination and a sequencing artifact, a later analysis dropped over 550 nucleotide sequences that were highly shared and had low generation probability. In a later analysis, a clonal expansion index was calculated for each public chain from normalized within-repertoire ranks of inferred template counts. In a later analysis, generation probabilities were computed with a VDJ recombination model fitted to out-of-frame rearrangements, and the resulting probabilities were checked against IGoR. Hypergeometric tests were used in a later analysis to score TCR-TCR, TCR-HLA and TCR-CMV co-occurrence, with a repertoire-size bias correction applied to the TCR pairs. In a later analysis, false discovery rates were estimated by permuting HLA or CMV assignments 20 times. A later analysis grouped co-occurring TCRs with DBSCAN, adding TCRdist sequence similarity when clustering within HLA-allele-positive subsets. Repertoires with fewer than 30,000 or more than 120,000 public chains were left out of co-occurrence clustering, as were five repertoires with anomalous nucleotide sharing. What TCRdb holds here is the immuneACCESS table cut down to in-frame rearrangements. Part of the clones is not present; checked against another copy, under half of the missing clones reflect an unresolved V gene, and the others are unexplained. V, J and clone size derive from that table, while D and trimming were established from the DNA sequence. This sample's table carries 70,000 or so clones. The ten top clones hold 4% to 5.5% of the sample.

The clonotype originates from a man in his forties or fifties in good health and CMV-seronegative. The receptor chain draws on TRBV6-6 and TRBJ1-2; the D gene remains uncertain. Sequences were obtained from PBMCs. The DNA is TGTGCCAGCAGTTCCCTGGGAGAACTCTATGGCTACACCTTC. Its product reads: CASSSLGELYGYTF.